This is a list of T cell receptor beta chains from one sample in a study of control samples from healthy donors and cancer patients. Clones were read by immunoSEQ multiplex PCR, and TCRdb kept only the in-frame ones, dropping some. This sample yields some 120,000 clones, of which approximately 90% are seen a single time; about 2.1% belongs to the top ten. The specimen was blood. Receptor source: a woman in her 70s in good health. Each CDR3 is given with its conserved first and last residue. A D gene is named only where the DNA matches it firmly. Only part of the rows carry a size: once, few, many, or a class if the clone is expanded.

j_gene: TRBJ1-2; abundance: .; v_gene: TRBV2; d_gene: .; CDR3aa: CASTEMGLAGGYTF; CDR3nt: TGTGCCAGCACCGAGATGGGGCTGGCAGGAGGCTACACCTTC
j_gene: TRBJ1-2; abundance: .; v_gene: TRBV6-1; d_gene: .; CDR3aa: CASSEVETDYGYTF; CDR3nt: TGTGCCAGCAGTGAAGTAGAGACAGACTATGGCTACACCTTC
j_gene: TRBJ2-5; abundance: .; v_gene: TRBV2; d_gene: .; CDR3aa: CASSEGQEGDGETQYF; CDR3nt: TGTGCCAGCAGTGAGGGGCAGGAAGGGGATGGCGAGACCCAGTACTTC
j_gene: TRBJ2-7; abundance: few; v_gene: TRBV13; d_gene: TRBD1; CDR3aa: CASSRQGAESSYEQYF; CDR3nt: TGTGCCAGCAGCCGACAGGGGGCGGAGAGCTCCTACGAGCAGTACTTC
j_gene: TRBJ1-4; abundance: .; v_gene: TRBV20-1; d_gene: .; CDR3aa: CSASSGAPNEKLFF; CDR3nt: TGCAGTGCTAGTTCTGGCGCCCCTAATGAAAAACTGTTTTTT
j_gene: TRBJ2-3; abundance: once; v_gene: TRBV18; d_gene: .; CDR3aa: CASSPPGSDLGTDTQYF; CDR3nt: TGTGCCAGCTCACCACCGGGTTCAGACTTAGGGACAGATACGCAGTATTTT
j_gene: TRBJ1-2; abundance: few; v_gene: TRBV3-1/TRBV3-2; d_gene: TRBD1; CDR3aa: CASSLRDREGGYTF; CDR3nt: TGTGCCAGCAGCCTCAGGGACAGGGAAGGTGGCTACACCTTC
j_gene: TRBJ2-1; abundance: .; v_gene: TRBV5-1; d_gene: TRBD2; CDR3aa: CASSLETGTNNEQFF; CDR3nt: TGCGCCAGCAGCTTGGAAACCGGGACTAATAATGAGCAGTTCTTC
j_gene: TRBJ2-5; abundance: .; v_gene: TRBV6-6; d_gene: .; CDR3aa: CASSYSGRGVETQYF; CDR3nt: TGTGCCAGCAGTTACTCGGGCAGGGGTGTGGAGACCCAGTACTTC
j_gene: TRBJ2-5; abundance: .; v_gene: TRBV7-9; d_gene: .; CDR3aa: CASSLGAWETQYF; CDR3nt: TGTGCCAGCAGCTTAGGCGCGTGGGAGACCCAGTACTTC
j_gene: TRBJ1-5; abundance: once; v_gene: TRBV27; d_gene: .; CDR3aa: CASSLYAVQYSNQPQHF; CDR3nt: TGTGCCAGCAGTTTATATGCAGTGCAATATAGCAATCAGCCCCAGCATTTT
j_gene: TRBJ1-2; abundance: few; v_gene: TRBV2; d_gene: .; CDR3aa: CATSSGHNNYGYTF; CDR3nt: TGTGCCACCAGTTCGGGCCATAATAACTATGGCTACACCTTC
j_gene: TRBJ2-7; abundance: .; v_gene: TRBV6-6; d_gene: .; CDR3aa: CASSTNPWGEQYF; CDR3nt: TGTGCCAGCAGTACAAACCCGTGGGGCGAGCAGTACTTC
j_gene: TRBJ1-6; abundance: .; v_gene: TRBV5-4; d_gene: TRBD1; CDR3aa: CASSRDRNPYNSPLHF; CDR3nt: TGTGCCAGCAGTCGGGACAGAAACCCCTATAATTCACCCCTCCACTTT
j_gene: TRBJ2-1; abundance: .; v_gene: TRBV7-9; d_gene: .; CDR3aa: CASSLTFSGEVNEQFF; CDR3nt: TGTGCCAGCAGCTTAACGTTTTCAGGGGAAGTAAATGAGCAGTTCTTC
j_gene: TRBJ2-1; abundance: .; v_gene: TRBV20-1; d_gene: TRBD1; CDR3aa: CSASRTGSRNEQFF; CDR3nt: TGCAGTGCTAGTAGGACAGGCTCCCGGAATGAGCAGTTCTTC
j_gene: TRBJ2-3; abundance: once; v_gene: TRBV9; d_gene: .; CDR3aa: CASSPLVGETQYF; CDR3nt: TGTGCCAGCAGCCCCCTCGTCGGTGAAACGCAGTATTTT
j_gene: TRBJ1-2; abundance: .; v_gene: TRBV7-9; d_gene: .; CDR3aa: CASSLGPNGYTF; CDR3nt: TGTGCCAGCAGCTTAGGACCGAATGGCTACACCTTC
j_gene: TRBJ1-1; abundance: .; v_gene: TRBV5-4; d_gene: .; CDR3aa: CASSLRLGAARDTEAFF; CDR3nt: TGTGCCAGCAGCTTGCGGTTAGGGGCGGCGAGAGACACTGAAGCTTTCTTT
j_gene: TRBJ2-2; abundance: few; v_gene: TRBV5-1; d_gene: .; CDR3aa: CASRFSGAGELFF; CDR3nt: TGCGCCAGCCGATTCTCAGGGGCCGGGGAGCTGTTTTTT
j_gene: TRBJ1-5; abundance: .; v_gene: TRBV20-1; d_gene: .; CDR3aa: CSASKGPRNQPQHF; CDR3nt: TGCAGTGCTAGTAAGGGACCGAGGAATCAGCCCCAGCATTTT
j_gene: TRBJ1-1; abundance: .; v_gene: TRBV19; d_gene: TRBD1; CDR3aa: CASSIFLRTGSAFF; CDR3nt: TGTGCCAGTAGTATATTTTTGAGGACAGGGTCCGCTTTCTTT
j_gene: TRBJ2-3; abundance: once; v_gene: TRBV5-1; d_gene: .; CDR3aa: CASSLVRWQSLRSDTQYF; CDR3nt: TGCGCCAGCAGCTTGGTTCGCTGGCAGTCGCTAAGGTCAGATACGCAGTATTTT
j_gene: TRBJ1-5; abundance: .; v_gene: TRBV29-1; d_gene: .; CDR3aa: CSTRSGNQPQHF; CDR3nt: TGCAGCACCCGATCCGGCAATCAGCCCCAGCATTTT
j_gene: TRBJ1-1; abundance: once; v_gene: TRBV19; d_gene: .; CDR3aa: CASSLGFVTEAFF; CDR3nt: TGTGCCAGTAGTTTAGGGTTCGTCACTGAAGCTTTCTTT
j_gene: TRBJ1-1; abundance: .; v_gene: TRBV6-5; d_gene: .; CDR3aa: CASSGNTEAFF; CDR3nt: TGTGCCAGCTCGGGGAACACTGAAGCTTTCTTT
j_gene: TRBJ2-5; abundance: .; v_gene: TRBV4-3; d_gene: .; CDR3aa: CASSQRGVGETQYF; CDR3nt: TGCGCCAGCAGCCAAAGGGGGGTTGGAGAGACCCAGTACTTC
j_gene: TRBJ2-2; abundance: .; v_gene: TRBV11-3; d_gene: TRBD1; CDR3aa: CASSAGTGGFGELFF; CDR3nt: TGTGCCAGCAGCGCAGGGACAGGAGGTTTTGGGGAGCTGTTTTTT
j_gene: TRBJ2-2; abundance: .; v_gene: TRBV4-2; d_gene: TRBD2; CDR3aa: CASSQDPLAGGSTGELFF; CDR3nt: TGTGCCAGCAGCCAAGACCCACTAGCGGGGGGCTCGACCGGGGAGCTGTTTTTT
j_gene: TRBJ1-5; abundance: .; v_gene: TRBV4-1; d_gene: TRBD1; CDR3aa: CASSQDGGGVNQPQHF; CDR3nt: TGCGCCAGCAGCCAAGATGGAGGGGGCGTCAATCAGCCCCAGCATTTT
j_gene: TRBJ2-1; abundance: .; v_gene: TRBV5-1; d_gene: TRBD2; CDR3aa: CASGPLAGVNEQFF; CDR3nt: TGCGCCAGCGGACCTCTAGCGGGGGTAAATGAGCAGTTCTTC
j_gene: TRBJ1-1; abundance: .; v_gene: TRBV3-1/TRBV3-2; d_gene: .; CDR3aa: CASSQGSGHGTEAFF; CDR3nt: TGTGCCAGCAGCCAGGGGTCAGGGCATGGCACTGAAGCTTTCTTT
j_gene: TRBJ1-1; abundance: .; v_gene: TRBV7-9; d_gene: .; CDR3aa: CASSLLVGRAEAFF; CDR3nt: TGTGCCAGCAGCTTACTGGTGGGGAGGGCTGAAGCTTTCTTT
j_gene: TRBJ1-2; abundance: .; v_gene: TRBV25-1; d_gene: .; CDR3aa: CASSGTQGNYGYTF; CDR3nt: TGTGCCAGCAGTGGGACACAGGGAAACTATGGCTACACCTTC
j_gene: TRBJ2-1; abundance: once; v_gene: TRBV15; d_gene: TRBD1; CDR3aa: CATSRWDRPNEQFF; CDR3nt: TGTGCCACCAGCAGATGGGACAGACCCAATGAGCAGTTCTTC
j_gene: TRBJ2-5; abundance: .; v_gene: TRBV10-2; d_gene: TRBD2; CDR3aa: CASSEGVSGVGETQYF; CDR3nt: TGCGCCAGCAGTGAGGGTGTCAGCGGGGTGGGGGAGACCCAGTACTTC
j_gene: TRBJ1-2; abundance: .; v_gene: TRBV29-1; d_gene: .; CDR3aa: CSVGSGTYDYGYTF; CDR3nt: TGCAGCGTTGGGTCAGGGACCTATGACTATGGCTACACCTTC
j_gene: TRBJ2-3; abundance: .; v_gene: TRBV3-1/TRBV3-2; d_gene: TRBD2; CDR3aa: CASSRQLAADTQYF; CDR3nt: TGTGCCAGCAGCCGACAACTAGCGGCAGATACGCAGTATTTT
j_gene: TRBJ1-2; abundance: .; v_gene: TRBV9; d_gene: .; CDR3aa: CASSVEPGVGYGYTF; CDR3nt: TGTGCCAGCAGCGTAGAGCCAGGGGTAGGCTATGGCTACACCTTC
j_gene: TRBJ2-1; abundance: .; v_gene: TRBV6-5; d_gene: TRBD2; CDR3aa: CASSRGLAGVNEQFF; CDR3nt: TGTGCCAGCAGCCGCGGACTAGCGGGGGTGAATGAGCAGTTCTTC
j_gene: TRBJ1-2; abundance: .; v_gene: TRBV19; d_gene: TRBD1; CDR3aa: CATRGTDYGYTF; CDR3nt: TGTGCCACCAGGGGGACAGACTATGGCTACACCTTC
j_gene: TRBJ2-4; abundance: .; v_gene: TRBV27; d_gene: .; CDR3aa: CASSGLGPPNIQYF; CDR3nt: TGTGCCAGCAGCGGCCTTGGGCCCCCAAACATTCAGTACTTC
j_gene: TRBJ2-2; abundance: .; v_gene: TRBV4-1; d_gene: TRBD2; CDR3aa: CASTREGLAFSGGELFF; CDR3nt: TGCGCCAGCACCCGCGAGGGACTAGCTTTTAGTGGCGGGGAGCTGTTTTTT
j_gene: TRBJ2-1; abundance: .; v_gene: TRBV10-2; d_gene: TRBD2; CDR3aa: CASSGPGLAGVSSYNEQFF; CDR3nt: TGCGCCAGCAGTGGACCGGGACTAGCGGGGGTCAGCTCCTACAATGAGCAGTTCTTC
j_gene: TRBJ1-1; abundance: .; v_gene: TRBV10-2; d_gene: .; CDR3aa: CASSWDSPLEAFF; CDR3nt: TGCGCCAGCAGCTGGGACTCACCGCTTGAAGCTTTCTTT